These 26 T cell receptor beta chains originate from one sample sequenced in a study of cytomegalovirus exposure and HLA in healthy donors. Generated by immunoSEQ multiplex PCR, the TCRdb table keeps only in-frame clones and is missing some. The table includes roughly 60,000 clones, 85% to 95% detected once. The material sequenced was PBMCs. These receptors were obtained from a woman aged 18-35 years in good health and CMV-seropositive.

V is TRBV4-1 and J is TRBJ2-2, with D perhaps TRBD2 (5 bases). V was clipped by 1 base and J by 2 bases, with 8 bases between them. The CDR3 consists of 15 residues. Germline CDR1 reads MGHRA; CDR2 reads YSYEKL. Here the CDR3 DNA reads TGCGCCAGCAGCCAAGGGGCTAGCAACACCGGGGAGCTGTTTTTT. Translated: CASSQGASNTGELFF.

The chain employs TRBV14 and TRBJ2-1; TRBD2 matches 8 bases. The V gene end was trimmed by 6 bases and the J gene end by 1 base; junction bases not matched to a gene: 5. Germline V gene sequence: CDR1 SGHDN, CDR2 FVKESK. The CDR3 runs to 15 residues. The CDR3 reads CASRSTSGSYNEQFF. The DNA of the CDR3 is TGTGCCAGCAGATCCACTAGCGGATCCTACAATGAGCAGTTCTTC.

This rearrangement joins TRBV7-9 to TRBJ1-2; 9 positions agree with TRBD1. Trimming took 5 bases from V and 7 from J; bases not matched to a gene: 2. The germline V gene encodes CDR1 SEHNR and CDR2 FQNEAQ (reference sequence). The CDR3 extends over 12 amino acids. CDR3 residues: CASSPGQGGYTF. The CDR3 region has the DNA TGTGCCAGCAGCCCGGGACAGGGTGGCTACACCTTC.

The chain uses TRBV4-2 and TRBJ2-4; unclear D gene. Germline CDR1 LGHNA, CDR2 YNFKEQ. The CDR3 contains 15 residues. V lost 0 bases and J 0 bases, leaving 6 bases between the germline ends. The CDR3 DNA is TGTGCCAGCAGCCAAGATCGACTAGCCAAAAACATTCAGTACTTC. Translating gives CASSQDRLAKNIQYF.

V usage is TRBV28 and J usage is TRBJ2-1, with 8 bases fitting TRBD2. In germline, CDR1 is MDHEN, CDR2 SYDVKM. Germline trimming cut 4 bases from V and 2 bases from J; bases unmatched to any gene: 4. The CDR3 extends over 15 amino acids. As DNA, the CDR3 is TGTGCCAGCAGTTCTAACGGGGGGGCCTACAATGAGCAGTTCTTC. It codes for CASSSNGGAYNEQFF.

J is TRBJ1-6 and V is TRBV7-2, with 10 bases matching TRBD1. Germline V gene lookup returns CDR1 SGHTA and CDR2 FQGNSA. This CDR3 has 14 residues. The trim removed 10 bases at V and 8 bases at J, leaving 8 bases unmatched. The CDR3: CATSRGTGDSPLHF. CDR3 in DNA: TGTGCCACCTCGCGTGGGACAGGGGATTCACCCCTCCACTTT.

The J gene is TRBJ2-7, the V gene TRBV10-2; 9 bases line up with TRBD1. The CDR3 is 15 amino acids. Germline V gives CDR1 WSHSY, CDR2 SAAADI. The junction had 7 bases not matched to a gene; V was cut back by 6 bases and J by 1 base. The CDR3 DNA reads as TGCGCCAGCAGAAATGGGACAGGGATTTCCTACGAGCAGTACTTC. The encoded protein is CASRNGTGISYEQYF.

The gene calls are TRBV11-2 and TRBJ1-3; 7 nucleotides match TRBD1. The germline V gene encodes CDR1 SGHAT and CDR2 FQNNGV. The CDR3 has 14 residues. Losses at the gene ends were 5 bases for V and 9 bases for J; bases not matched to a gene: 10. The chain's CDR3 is CASSGQVGGGTIYF. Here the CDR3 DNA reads TGTGCCAGCAGCGGACAGGTCGGGGGAGGCACCATATATTTT.

The CDR3 sequence: CASSRDRGLSTNEKLFF. The CDR3 DNA is TGCGCCAGCAGCCGAGACAGGGGGCTTTCAACTAATGAAAAACTGTTTTTT. The rearrangement links TRBV4-1 to TRBJ1-4; 10 bases map to TRBD1. The J segment lost 0 bases and the V segment lost 4 bases, leaving 5 bases of the junction unmatched. Germline lookup yields CDR1 MGHRA and CDR2 YSYEKL. This CDR3 has 17 residues.

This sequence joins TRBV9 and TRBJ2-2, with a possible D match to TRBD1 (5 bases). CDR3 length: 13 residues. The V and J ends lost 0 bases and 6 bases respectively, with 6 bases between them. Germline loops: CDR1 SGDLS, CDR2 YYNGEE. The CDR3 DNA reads TGTGCCAGCAGCGTAGGCAGGGCCGGGGAGCTGTTTTTT. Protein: CASSVGRAGELFF.

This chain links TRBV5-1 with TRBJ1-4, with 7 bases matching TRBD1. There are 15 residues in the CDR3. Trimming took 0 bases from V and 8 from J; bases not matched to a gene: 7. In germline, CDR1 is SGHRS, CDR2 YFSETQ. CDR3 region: CASSLEQGLEEKLFF. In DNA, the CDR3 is TGCGCCAGCAGCTTGGAACAGGGGTTAGAAGAAAAACTGTTTTTT. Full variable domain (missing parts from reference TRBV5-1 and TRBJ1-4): KAGVTQTPRYLIKTRGQQVTLSCSPISGHRSVSWYQQTPGQGLQFLFEYFSETQRNKGNFPGRFSGRQFSNSRSEMNVSTLELGDSALYLCASSLEQGLEEKLFFGSGTQLSVL.

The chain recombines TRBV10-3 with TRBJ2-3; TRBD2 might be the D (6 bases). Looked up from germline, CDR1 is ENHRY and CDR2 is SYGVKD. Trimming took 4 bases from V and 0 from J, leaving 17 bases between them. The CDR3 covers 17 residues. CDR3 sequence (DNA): TGTGCCATCAGTGGAACCGGACTAACATTAAGCACAGATACGCAGTATTTT. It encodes CAISGTGLTLSTDTQYF.

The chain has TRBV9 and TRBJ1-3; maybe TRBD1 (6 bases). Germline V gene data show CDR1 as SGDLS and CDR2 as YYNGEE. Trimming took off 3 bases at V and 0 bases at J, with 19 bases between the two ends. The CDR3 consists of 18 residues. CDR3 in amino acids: CASSGGGRARSSGNTIYF. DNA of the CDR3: TGTGCCAGCAGCGGAGGGGGACGGGCACGAAGCTCTGGAAACACCATATATTTT.

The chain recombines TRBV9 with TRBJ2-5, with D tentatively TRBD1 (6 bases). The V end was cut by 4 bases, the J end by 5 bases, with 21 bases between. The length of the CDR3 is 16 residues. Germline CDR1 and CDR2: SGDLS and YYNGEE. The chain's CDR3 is CASSKQGSGVGETQYF. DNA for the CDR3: TGTGCCAGCAGCAAACAGGGTTCAGGCGTGGGGGAGACCCAGTACTTC.

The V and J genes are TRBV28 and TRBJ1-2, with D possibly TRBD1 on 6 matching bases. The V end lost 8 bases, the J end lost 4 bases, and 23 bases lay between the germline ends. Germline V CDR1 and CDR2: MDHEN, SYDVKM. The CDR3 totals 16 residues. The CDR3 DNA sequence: TGTGCCAGCCTGCGATCCTGGACAGACCATTCCTATGGCTACACCTTC. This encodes CASLRSWTDHSYGYTF.

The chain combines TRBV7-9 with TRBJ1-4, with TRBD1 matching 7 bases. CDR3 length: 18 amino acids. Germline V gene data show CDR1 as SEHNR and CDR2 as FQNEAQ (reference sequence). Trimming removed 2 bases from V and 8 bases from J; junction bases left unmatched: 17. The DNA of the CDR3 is TGTGCCAGCAGCTTAAACTTTAGGGGGACAGCCATAGGGGAAAAACTGTTTTTT. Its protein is CASSLNFRGTAIGEKLFF.

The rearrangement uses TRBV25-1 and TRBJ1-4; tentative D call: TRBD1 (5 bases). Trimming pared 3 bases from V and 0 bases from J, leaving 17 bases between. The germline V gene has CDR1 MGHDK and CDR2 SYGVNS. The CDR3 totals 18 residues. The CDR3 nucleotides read TGTGCCAGCAGTGATCGGCGGACATTCTCTTCAACTAATGAAAAACTGTTTTTT. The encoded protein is CASSDRRTFSSTNEKLFF.

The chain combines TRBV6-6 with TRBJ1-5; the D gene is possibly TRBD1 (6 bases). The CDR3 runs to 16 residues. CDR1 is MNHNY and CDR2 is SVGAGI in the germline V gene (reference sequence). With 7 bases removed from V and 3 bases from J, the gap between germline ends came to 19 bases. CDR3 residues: CASNPRGGIYNQPQHF. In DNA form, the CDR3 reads TGTGCCAGCAATCCCCGAGGGGGAATTTACAATCAGCCCCAGCATTTT.

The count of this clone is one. CDR3 DNA sequence: TGTGCCAGCAGCCCCCGGTCGGCGGGTAACACAGATACGCAGTATTTT. Encoded protein: CASSPRSAGNTDTQYF. This chain connects TRBV9 to TRBJ2-3, with D perhaps TRBD2 (5 bases). The germline V and J ends were trimmed by 4 bases and 2 bases, with 17 bases remaining between them. This CDR3 has 16 amino acids. The germline CDR1 and CDR2 sequences are SGDLS and YYNGEE. Together with reference TRBV9 and TRBJ2-3, the CDR3 gives the full variable domain: DSGVTQTPKHLITATGQRVTLRCSPRSGDLSVYWYQQSLDQGLQFLIQYYNGEERAKGNILERFSAQQFPDLHSELNLSSLELGDSALYFCASSPRSAGNTDTQYFGPGTRLTVL.

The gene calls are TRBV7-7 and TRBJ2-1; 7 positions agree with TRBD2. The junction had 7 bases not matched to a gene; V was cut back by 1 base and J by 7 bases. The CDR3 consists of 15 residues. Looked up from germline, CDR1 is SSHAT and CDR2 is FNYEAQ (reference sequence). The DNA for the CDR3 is TGTGCCAGCAGCTTAGATGGCGGGGGTTTTAATGAGCAGTTCTTC. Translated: CASSLDGGGFNEQFF. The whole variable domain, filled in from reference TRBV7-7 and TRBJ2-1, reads GAGVSQSPRYKVTKRGQDVTLRCDPISSHATLYWYQQALGQGPEFLTYFNYEAQPDKSGLPSDRFSAERPEGSISTLTIQRTEQRDSAMYRCASSLDGGGFNEQFFGPGTRLTVL.

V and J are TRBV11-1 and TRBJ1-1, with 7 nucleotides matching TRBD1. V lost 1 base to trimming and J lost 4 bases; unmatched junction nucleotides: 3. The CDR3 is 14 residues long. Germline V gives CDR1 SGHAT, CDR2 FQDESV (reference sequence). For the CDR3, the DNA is TGTGCCAGCAGCTTAGTTGCAGGGGGCACTGAAGCTTTCTTT. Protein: CASSLVAGGTEAFF.

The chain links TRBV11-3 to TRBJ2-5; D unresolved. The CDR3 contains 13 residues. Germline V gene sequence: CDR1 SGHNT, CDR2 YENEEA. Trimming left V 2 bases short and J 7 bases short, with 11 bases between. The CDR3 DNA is TGTGCCAGCAGCTTAAAATCCGGAGTGACCCAGTACTTC. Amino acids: CASSLKSGVTQYF.

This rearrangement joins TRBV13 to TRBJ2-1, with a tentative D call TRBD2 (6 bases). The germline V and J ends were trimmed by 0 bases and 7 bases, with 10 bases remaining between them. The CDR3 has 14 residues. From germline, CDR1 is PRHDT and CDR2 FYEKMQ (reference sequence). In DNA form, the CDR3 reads TGTGCCAGCAGCTTAGGGACTAGTAGTAATGAGCAGTTCTTC. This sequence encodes CASSLGTSSNEQFF.

The DNA of the CDR3 is TGCGCCAGCAGCTTGGTATCAGGTAGCAATCAGCCCCAGCATTTT. This sequence encodes CASSLVSGSNQPQHF. V usage is TRBV5-1 and J usage is TRBJ1-5; the D is unclear. The CDR3 covers 15 residues. V gave up 0 bases and J gave up 0 bases, with 7 bases separating them. CDR1 and CDR2 (germline): SGHRS, YFSETQ.

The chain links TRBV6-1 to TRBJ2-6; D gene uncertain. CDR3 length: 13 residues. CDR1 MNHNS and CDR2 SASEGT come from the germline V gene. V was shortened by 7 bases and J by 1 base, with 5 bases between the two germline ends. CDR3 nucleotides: TGTGCCAGCATAATTTCTGGGGCCAACGTCCTGACTTTC. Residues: CASIISGANVLTF.

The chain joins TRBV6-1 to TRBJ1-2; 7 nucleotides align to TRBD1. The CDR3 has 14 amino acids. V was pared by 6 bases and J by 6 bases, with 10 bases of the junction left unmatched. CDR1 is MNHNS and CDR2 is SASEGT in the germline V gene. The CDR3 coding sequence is TGTGCCAGCAGCCAGGGGGTGGGGGCCCATGGCTACACCTTC. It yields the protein CASSQGVGAHGYTF.